This T cell receptor (beta chain) was identified during a study of blood T cells in healthy people across ages. Study outcomes and limitations: Long-lived donors had more naive CD4+ cells and higher diversity than aged donors. Diversity of TCR beta per million T cells declined in a roughly linear way with age.

Next came a second PCR, run for about 7 to 12 cycles, which used a sample-barcoded 5' primer along with a J-beta primer mix. TCRdb redid the calling of the 5' RACE reads with MiXCR, one entry per CDR3 protein. This sample has approximately 800,000 distinct CDR3 sequences, with around two thirds found just once. Points on this clonotype: Its matching antigen is unknown.

The donors, aged roughly 6 to 95, were healthy Caucasians from Russia. The specimen was blood. The sequence came from a man under 40 in good health.

Here the CDR3 reads CASNSESSGTWANVLTF. CDR3 nucleotide sequence: TGTGCCAGCAACTCCGAGTCATCCGGAACTTGGGCCAACGTCCTGACTTTC. This sequence joins TRBV9 and TRBJ2-6; the D is unclear. From germline, CDR1 is SGDLS and CDR2 YYNGEE. V shed 6 bases and J shed 5 bases, with 21 bases lying between them. The CDR3 totals 17 residues.